This is a list of T cell receptor beta chains from one sample in a study of cytomegalovirus exposure and HLA in healthy donors. Profiled with immunoSEQ multiplex PCR; TCRdb holds only in-frame clones, not every one. The sample has around 130,000 clones; around four fifths are singletons. Sequencing input: PBMCs. These receptors were taken from a man aged 25-45 years in good health and CMV-seronegative. Each CDR3 is given with its conserved first and last residue. A D gene is named only where the DNA matches it firmly. Not every row has a clone size; where given, it reads once, few, many or a size class.

>TRBV10-2|TRBJ1-6|.|12|.
CASSLPDSPLHF
TGCGCCAGCAGTCTCCCGGATTCACCCCTCCACTTT
>TRBV23-1|TRBJ1-2|TRBD1|16|.
CASSQSLAGGGYGYTF
TGCGCCAGCAGTCAATCCCTCGCAGGGGGCGGCTATGGCTACACCTTC
>TRBV27|TRBJ2-7|.|15|.
CASSFEGGFGHEQYF
TGTGCCAGCAGTTTTGAGGGGGGGTTCGGCCACGAGCAGTACTTC
>TRBV4-2|TRBJ2-3|TRBD1|14|.
CASSSRQGADTQYF
TGTGCCAGCAGCTCCCGACAGGGTGCAGATACGCAGTATTTT
>TRBV6-4|TRBJ2-3|TRBD2|14|.
CASSDAGDTDTQYF
TGTGCCAGCAGTGACGCGGGAGACACAGATACGCAGTATTTT
>TRBV28|TRBJ2-7|.|14|.
CASSKGMELSEQYF
TGTGCCAGCAGTAAGGGGATGGAGCTCTCCGAGCAGTACTTC
>TRBV28|TRBJ2-7|TRBD2|14|.
CASRKLAGFYEQYF
TGTGCCAGCAGAAAACTAGCGGGGTTCTACGAGCAGTACTTC
>TRBV7-9|TRBJ2-7|TRBD1|13|.
CASSFGQGYEQYF
TGTGCCAGCAGCTTCGGACAGGGGTACGAGCAGTACTTC
>TRBV29-1|TRBJ1-4|.|14|.
CSVLDRNPNEKLFF
TGCAGCGTCCTCGACAGGAACCCCAATGAAAAACTGTTTTTT
>TRBV7-2|TRBJ2-3|TRBD2|17|.
CASSQSSGRVRTDTQYF
TGTGCCAGCAGCCAGTCTAGCGGGCGGGTTCGCACAGATACGCAGTATTTT
>TRBV27|TRBJ1-6|.|17|.
CASSLSGFASGSSPLHF
TGTGCCAGCAGTTTATCGGGCTTTGCTAGCGGGAGTTCACCCCTCCACTTT
>TRBV5-8|TRBJ2-7|.|14|.
CASSLTGPSYEQYF
TGTGCCAGCAGCTTGACAGGGCCCTCCTACGAGCAGTACTTC
>TRBV9|TRBJ2-2|.|15|few
CASSVAGSYTGELFF
TGTGCCAGCAGCGTAGCGGGGTCTTACACCGGGGAGCTGTTTTTT
>TRBV5-1|TRBJ1-2|.|14|many
CASSKDRNNYGYTF
TGCGCCAGCAGCAAAGACAGAAATAACTATGGCTACACCTTC
>TRBV6-1|TRBJ2-5|TRBD1|15|.
CASSAWDRNKETQYF
TGTGCCAGCAGTGCTTGGGACAGAAACAAAGAGACCCAGTACTTC
>TRBV9|TRBJ1-5|.|15|.
CAGSERGVSNQPQHF
TGTGCCGGCAGCGAAAGAGGTGTCAGCAATCAGCCCCAGCATTTT
>TRBV6-1|TRBJ1-2|TRBD1|15|.
CASSERDRPIYGYTF
TGTGCCAGCAGTGAACGGGACAGGCCAATCTATGGCTACACCTTC
>TRBV5-4|TRBJ2-5|.|15|.
CASSAGAAGQETQYF
TGTGCCAGCAGCGCAGGGGCCGCCGGGCAAGAGACCCAGTACTTC
>TRBV29-1|TRBJ2-3|.|12|.
CSAEGDQDTQYF
TGCAGCGCCGAGGGGGATCAAGATACGCAGTATTTT
>TRBV4-1|TRBJ2-1|.|16|.
CASSQGRRTLDNEQFF
TGCGCCAGCAGCCAAGGGAGGCGAACGTTGGACAATGAGCAGTTCTTC
>TRBV27|TRBJ1-1|.|13|.
CASRLTGNTEAFF
TGTGCCAGCAGGCTTACAGGTAACACTGAAGCTTTCTTT
>TRBV7-2|TRBJ2-7|.|14|.
CASSFLDSGYEQYF
TGTGCCAGCAGCTTCCTGGATAGCGGCTACGAGCAGTACTTC
>TRBV27|TRBJ2-5|TRBD2|17|.
CASRLGLAGVGVETQYF
TGTGCCAGCAGGCTGGGACTAGCGGGAGTCGGAGTGGAGACCCAGTACTTC
>TRBV19|TRBJ2-7|TRBD2|14|.
CASSFSSGSYEQYF
TGTGCCAGTAGTTTTTCTAGCGGTTCCTACGAGCAGTACTTC
>TRBV27|TRBJ2-7|TRBD1|14|.
CASSKGQGAYEQYF
TGTGCCAGCAGTAAGGGACAGGGGGCCTACGAGCAGTACTTC
>TRBV28|TRBJ1-2|.|15|few
CASSPAGKGHYGYTF
TGTGCCAGCAGTCCCGCGGGGAAGGGGCACTATGGCTACACCTTC
>TRBV5-4|TRBJ2-7|.|14|.
CASSFGVGNYEQYF
TGTGCCAGCAGCTTTGGTGTCGGGAATTACGAGCAGTACTTC
>TRBV7-9|TRBJ2-3|.|15|few
CASSKTDWTADTQYF
TGTGCCAGCAGCAAAACGGACTGGACGGCGGATACGCAGTATTTT
>TRBV7-2|TRBJ2-1|TRBD2|15|.
CASSSGGGVVNEQFF
TGTGCCAGCAGCTCCGGGGGAGGGGTGGTAAATGAGCAGTTCTTC
>TRBV30|TRBJ1-1|.|14|.
CARSADSRNTEAFF
TGTGCCCGCAGTGCGGACTCAAGGAACACTGAAGCTTTCTTT
>TRBV2|TRBJ2-1|TRBD2|14|few
CASRVRGGPNEQFF
TGTGCCAGCAGGGTGCGGGGGGGCCCCAATGAGCAGTTCTTC
>TRBV19|TRBJ2-7|TRBD1|13|.
CASNTGTGYEQYF
TGTGCCAGTAACACCGGGACAGGCTACGAGCAGTACTTC
>TRBV7-9|TRBJ2-2|.|14|.
CASSKDGGSGELFF
TGTGCCAGCAGCAAGGATGGGGGGTCCGGGGAGCTGTTTTTT
>TRBV7-8|TRBJ2-7|.|17|.
CASSERFFGGPSHEQYF
TGTGCCAGCAGCGAGAGGTTTTTTGGGGGCCCTTCCCACGAGCAGTACTTC
>TRBV18|TRBJ1-3|.|16|.
CASSRPTGLSGNTIYF
TGTGCCAGCTCCCGCCCGACGGGTCTCTCTGGAAACACCATATATTTT
>TRBV5-1|TRBJ1-2|TRBD1|13|.
CASTTDRMRGYTF
TGCGCCAGCACCACGGACAGGATGAGGGGCTACACCTTC
>TRBV15|TRBJ2-7|TRBD1|13|.
CATSKGQGSILYF
TGTGCCACCAGCAAAGGACAGGGATCGATCCTGTACTTC
>TRBV2|TRBJ1-6|.|16|.
CASSATQGFYNSPLHF
TGTGCCAGCAGTGCCACACAGGGCTTTTATAATTCACCCCTCCACTTT
>TRBV27|TRBJ2-7|TRBD1|17|.
CASSLLSREGARYEQYF
TGTGCCAGCAGTTTATTGTCCCGCGAGGGGGCGAGATACGAGCAGTACTTC
>TRBV9|TRBJ1-3|.|15|.
CASSGQGHSGNTIYF
TGTGCCAGTTCGGGGCAGGGGCACTCTGGAAACACCATATATTTT
>TRBV7-6|TRBJ1-1|.|14|.
CASSLEGGRTEAFF
TGTGCCAGCAGCTTAGAAGGCGGGCGAACTGAAGCTTTCTTT
>TRBV28|TRBJ1-3|.|14|once
CASSSGGEAYTIYF
TGTGCCAGCAGTTCTGGCGGGGAGGCCTACACCATATATTTT
>TRBV19|TRBJ1-1|.|14|.
CASSITSGGTEAFF
TGTGCCAGTAGTATCACCTCGGGGGGCACTGAAGCTTTCTTT
>TRBV28|TRBJ2-7|.|14|few
CASSFGAGPYEQYF
TGTGCCAGCAGTTTTGGTGCGGGCCCCTACGAGCAGTACTTC
>TRBV19|TRBJ1-5|.|15|.
CASADILVGNQPQHF
TGTGCCAGTGCGGACATCTTGGTGGGCAATCAGCCCCAGCATTTT
>TRBV7-8|TRBJ2-7|TRBD1|13|.
CASSSTGGYEQYF
TGTGCCAGCAGCTCGACAGGGGGCTACGAGCAGTACTTC
>TRBV10-1|TRBJ2-7|TRBD2|17|.
CASSDVGCGRDSYEQYF
TGCGCCAGCAGTGATGTGGGCTGCGGGAGGGATTCCTACGAGCAGTACTTC
>TRBV27|TRBJ1-6|.|14|once
CASSLEGMNSPLHF
TGTGCCAGCAGTTTGGAGGGGATGAATTCACCCCTCCACTTT
>TRBV11-3|TRBJ2-5|TRBD2|16|.
CASSLRASGSTETQYF
TGTGCCAGCAGCTTAAGGGCTAGCGGGAGTACAGAGACCCAGTACTTC
>TRBV7-2|TRBJ1-5|.|15|.
CASSLLTGISQPQHF
TGTGCCAGCAGCCTATTGACAGGTATTAGTCAGCCCCAGCATTTT
>TRBV29-1|TRBJ2-3|.|13|once
CSVDVLASDTQYF
TGCAGCGTTGATGTGCTAGCATCAGATACGCAGTATTTT
>TRBV7-6|TRBJ2-7|.|15|few
CASSFTGELRDEQYF
TGTGCCAGCAGCTTCACGGGGGAGTTAAGGGACGAGCAGTACTTC
>TRBV5-1|TRBJ1-1|TRBD1|15|.
CASSSDRVQRTEAFF
TGCGCCAGCAGCTCGGACAGGGTCCAACGCACTGAAGCTTTCTTT
>TRBV19|TRBJ2-5|.|10|.
CASSRETQYF
TGTGCCAGTAGTCGAGAGACCCAGTACTTC
>TRBV4-3|TRBJ2-3|.|16|.
CASSHAGGNPTDTQYF
TGCGCCAGCAGCCACGCGGGCGGGAATCCCACAGATACGCAGTATTTT
>TRBV5-1|TRBJ2-7|TRBD1|16|few
CASSLPPSQGAGEQYF
TGCGCCAGCAGCTTACCTCCCTCCCAGGGGGCGGGTGAGCAGTACTTC